The entry below gives a single T cell receptor (beta chain) sequence along with its context. What it binds is not known. These data belong to a study of cytomegalovirus exposure and HLA in healthy donors. The primer mix had 60 Vbeta and 13 Jbeta primers. This table comes from immunoSEQ multiplex PCR, and its TCRdb copy is limited to in-frame clones, with some not included. Here the sample spans some 130,000 clones, 80% being singletons. General study results and limits: In a later analysis, TCR beta V- and J-gene trimming was associated with a missense DCLRE1C variant. Overall, about 160 TCR beta chains were annotated as cytomegalovirus-associated.

There are 12 residues in the CDR3. V was clipped by 3 bases and J by 1 base, with 3 bases between them. From germline, CDR1 is SGHVS and CDR2 FNYEAQ. This chain uses TRBV7-6 with TRBJ2-5; no clear D gene. The receptor comes from a man aged 30-40 years in good health and CMV-seronegative. Sequencing was performed on PBMCs. CDR3 bases: TGTGCCAGCAGCTTTAGCCAAGAGACCCAGTACTTC. Amino acids: CASSFSQETQYF.